Listed below are T cell receptor beta chains from one sample, sequenced in a study of blood T cell repertoires in COVID-19. Here immunoSEQ multiplex PCR was the method, and the copy in TCRdb shows in-frame clones only, minus some. The sample carries 100,000 or so clones, 75% to 90% recorded once. The sequenced sample was peripheral blood. These TCRs come from a man aged 60 to 69 with acute or convalescent COVID-19. CDR3s include the opening cysteine and the closing phenylalanine or tryptophan.

>TRBV6-5|13|TRBJ1-2
CASSYVQGGGYTF
>TRBV18|16|TRBJ1-1
CASSPIPWGVDTEAFF
>TRBV7-2|16|TRBJ2-6
CASSTTGGTGANVLTF
>TRBV6-5|14|TRBJ1-2
CASSYIGDNYGYTF
>TRBV9|17|TRBJ2-2
CASSVVASGEHTGELFF
>TRBV6-6|13|TRBJ2-7
CASLGQGAYEQYF
>TRBV9|12|TRBJ1-1
CASSTDGIEAFF
>TRBV6-4|14|TRBJ2-1
CASSPGQTYNEQFF
>TRBV9|15|TRBJ2-5
CASSVGEGSRETQYF
>TRBV7-6|16|TRBJ2-1
CASSVAGGATYNEQFF
>TRBV7-9|16|TRBJ2-7
CASSLGGQGIPYEQYF
>TRBV6-4|15|TRBJ2-3
CASSPIAGGPDTQYF
>TRBV19|15|TRBJ1-1
CASSIGDRGKTEAFF
>TRBV2|15|TRBJ2-7
CASTLGLAGGYEQYF
>TRBV5-1|16|TRBJ2-1
CASSLGRQGPYNEQFF
>TRBV30|15|TRBJ1-1
CAWSVKTGGVAEAFF
>TRBV10-3|16|TRBJ1-5
CAISLGQTGENQPQHF
>TRBV11-2|17|TRBJ2-1
CASSKRPGESSYNEQFF
>TRBV24-1|15|TRBJ1-1
CATADRQLMNTEAFF
>TRBV28|20|TRBJ1-1
CASTLWRRGRQGGHNTEAFF
>TRBV7-2|14|TRBJ1-2
CASSLPLANYGYTF
>TRBV27|17|TRBJ1-5
CASSLKIGQGAIQPQHF
>TRBV5-1|16|TRBJ2-1
CASSLGGTSGYNEQFF
>TRBV6-2/TRBV6-3|16|TRBJ1-1
CASSYDGQGRNTEAFF
>TRBV6-5|13|TRBJ1-1
CAIQNRARTEAFF
>TRBV19|15|TRBJ1-4
CASSIGAGANEKLFF
>TRBV12-3/TRBV12-4|13|TRBJ1-2
CASSLDRLYGYTF
>TRBV6-5|14|TRBJ1-1
CASTARQGGTEAFF
>TRBV9|15|TRBJ1-1
CASTHGAETNTEAFF
>TRBV27|14|TRBJ2-7
CASSQGAAPDEQYF
>TRBV12-3/TRBV12-4|13|TRBJ2-2
CASTLPVAGELFF
>TRBV7-8|16|TRBJ1-5
CASSLATGGTNQPQHF
>TRBV18|16|TRBJ2-2
CASSPTGDRGTGELFF
>TRBV7-8|16|TRBJ2-5
CASSKGLAGVRETQYF
>TRBV5-1|18|TRBJ2-7
CASSLDRTSGLRSYEQYF
>TRBV20-1|11|TRBJ1-2
CSAWRGQGYTF
>TRBV6-5|15|TRBJ2-7
CASSWLAGVIHEQYF
>TRBV6-4|13|TRBJ1-6
CASSAVGSSPLHF
>TRBV4-2|14|TRBJ2-7
CASSPSGVPYEQYF
>TRBV6-2/TRBV6-3|14|TRBJ2-2
CASSRTLASGELFF
>TRBV6-2/TRBV6-3|16|TRBJ1-2
CASSRGRPSFIYGYTF
>TRBV5-1|14|TRBJ2-1
CASSLGGRGDEQFF
>TRBV29-1|14|TRBJ1-1
CSVVAGGVSTEAFF
>TRBV14|15|TRBJ2-1
CASSPQRTAYNEQFF
>TRBV9|16|TRBJ2-1
CASSAPTGLFHNEQFF
>TRBV11-2|15|TRBJ2-1
CASSLVAGGQGEQFF
>TRBV5-6|17|TRBJ1-5
CASSSGGSGGGNQPQHF
>TRBV20-1|16|TRBJ2-3
CSASSTRGVGTDTQYF
>TRBV19|14|TRBJ1-2
CASSRLGANYGYTF
>TRBV15|13|TRBJ1-1
CATSSPGGSEAFF
>TRBV10-1|15|TRBJ2-5
CASSESGGGRETQYF
>TRBV4-1|12|TRBJ1-4
CASSQSDRKLFF
>TRBV30|11|TRBJ2-7
CAWSFGGEQYF
>TRBV7-2|16|TRBJ2-3
CASSPQAGGSTDTQYF
>TRBV7-6|14|TRBJ2-2
CASSSGLAGGELFF
>TRBV7-8|15|TRBJ1-1
CATSTQRVQDTEAFF
>TRBV2|17|TRBJ2-1
CASSEDLSGLLYNEQFF
>TRBV28|18|TRBJ1-2
CASSLDLFRGRQMMGYTF
>TRBV28|16|TRBJ2-3
CASSMDRDTRTDTQYF